This entry describes one T cell receptor beta chain. The data were obtained in a study of blood T cell repertoires in COVID-19. Clones were read by immunoSEQ multiplex PCR, and TCRdb kept only the in-frame ones, dropping some. This table has 200,000 to 300,000 clones, over 70% appearing once. Looked up from germline, CDR1 is SGHKS and CDR2 is YYEKEE (reference sequence). V was pared by 0 bases and J by 7 bases, with 12 bases of the junction left unmatched. The CDR3 covers 19 residues. This sequence originates from a woman older than 75 with acute or convalescent COVID-19. V and J are TRBV5-5 and TRBJ1-6, with 11 bases matching TRBD1. The sample consisted of peripheral blood. CDR3 DNA: TGTGCCAGCAGCTTGGCGTGGTTCGGACAGGGGGCAGCAAATTCACCCCTCCACTTT. This sequence encodes CASSLAWFGQGAANSPLHF.